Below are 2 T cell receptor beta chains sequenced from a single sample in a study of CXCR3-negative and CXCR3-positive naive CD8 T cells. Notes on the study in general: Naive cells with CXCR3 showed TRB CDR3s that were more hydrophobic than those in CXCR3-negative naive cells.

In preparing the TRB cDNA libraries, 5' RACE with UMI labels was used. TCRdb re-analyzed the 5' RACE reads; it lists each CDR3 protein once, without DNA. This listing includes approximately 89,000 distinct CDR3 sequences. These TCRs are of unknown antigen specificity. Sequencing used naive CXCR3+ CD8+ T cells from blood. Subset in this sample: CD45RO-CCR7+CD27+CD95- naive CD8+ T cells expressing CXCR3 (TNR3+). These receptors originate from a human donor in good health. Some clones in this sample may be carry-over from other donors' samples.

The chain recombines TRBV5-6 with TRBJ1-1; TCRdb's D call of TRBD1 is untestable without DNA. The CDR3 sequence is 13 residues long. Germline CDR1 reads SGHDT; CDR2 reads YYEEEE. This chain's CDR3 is CASSLQGDTEAFF.

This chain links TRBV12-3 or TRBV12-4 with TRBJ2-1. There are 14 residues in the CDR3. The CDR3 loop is CASSLDAAAHEQFF.